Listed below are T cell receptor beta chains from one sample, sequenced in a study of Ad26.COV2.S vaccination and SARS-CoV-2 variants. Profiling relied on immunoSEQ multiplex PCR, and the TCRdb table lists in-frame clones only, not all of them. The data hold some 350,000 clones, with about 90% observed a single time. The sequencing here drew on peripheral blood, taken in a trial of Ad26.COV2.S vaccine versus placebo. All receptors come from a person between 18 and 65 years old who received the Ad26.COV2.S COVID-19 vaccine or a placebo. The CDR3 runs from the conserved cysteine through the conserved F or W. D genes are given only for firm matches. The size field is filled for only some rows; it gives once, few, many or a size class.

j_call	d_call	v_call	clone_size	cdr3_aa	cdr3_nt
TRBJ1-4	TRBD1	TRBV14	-	CASSPRQGPAAGEKLFF	TGTGCCAGCAGCCCCAGACAGGGCCCGGCGGCTGGTGAAAAACTGTTTTTT
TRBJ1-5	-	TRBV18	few	CASSPRQSTTQPQHF	TGTGCCAGCTCACCTCGTCAGAGTACCACTCAGCCCCAGCATTTT
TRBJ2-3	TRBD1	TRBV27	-	CASSSLDRGDTQYF	TGTGCCAGCAGTTCCCTCGACAGGGGAGATACGCAGTATTTT
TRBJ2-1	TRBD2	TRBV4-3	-	CASSQGRAGEGEQFF	TGCGCCAGCAGCCAAGGTAGGGCGGGGGAGGGTGAGCAGTTCTTC
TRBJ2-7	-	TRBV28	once	CASSWARSYEQYF	TGTGCCAGCAGTTGGGCAAGGTCCTACGAGCAGTACTTC
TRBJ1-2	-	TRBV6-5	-	CASSYGQNYGYTF	TGTGCCAGCAGTTACGGACAGAACTATGGCTACACCTTC
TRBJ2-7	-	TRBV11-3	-	CASSVGGSSYEQYF	TGTGCCAGCAGCGTGGGGGGAAGCTCCTACGAGCAGTACTTC
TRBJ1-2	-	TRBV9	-	CASSVDPGGVNYGYTF	TGTGCCAGCAGCGTAGACCCCGGGGGGGTTAACTATGGCTACACCTTC
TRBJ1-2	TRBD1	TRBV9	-	CASSALDRDRVTLAF	TGTGCCAGCAGCGCACTCGACCGGGACAGGGTTACGCTTGCATTC
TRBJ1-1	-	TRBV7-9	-	CASSLDANTEAFF	TGTGCCAGCAGCTTAGATGCGAACACTGAAGCTTTCTTT
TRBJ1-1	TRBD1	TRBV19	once	CASSTRDSNTEAFF	TGTGCCAGTAGTACCCGGGACAGCAACACTGAAGCTTTCTTT
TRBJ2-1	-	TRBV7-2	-	CASSSGQFYEQFF	TGTGCCAGCAGCAGCGGACAGTTCTATGAGCAGTTCTTC
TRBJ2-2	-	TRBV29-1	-	CSVEWGAAGELFF	TGCAGCGTGGAATGGGGGGCGGCCGGGGAGCTGTTTTTT
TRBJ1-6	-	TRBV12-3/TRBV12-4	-	CASSAVYNSPLHF	TGTGCCAGCAGTGCAGTCTATAATTCACCCCTCCACTTT
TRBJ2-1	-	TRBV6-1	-	CASSDQAGAVYNEQFF	TGTGCCAGCAGTGACCAGGCCGGGGCGGTATACAATGAGCAGTTCTTC
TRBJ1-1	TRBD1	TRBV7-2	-	CASSDHEGAGTEAFF	TGTGCCAGCAGCGACCACGAGGGGGCGGGCACTGAAGCTTTCTTT